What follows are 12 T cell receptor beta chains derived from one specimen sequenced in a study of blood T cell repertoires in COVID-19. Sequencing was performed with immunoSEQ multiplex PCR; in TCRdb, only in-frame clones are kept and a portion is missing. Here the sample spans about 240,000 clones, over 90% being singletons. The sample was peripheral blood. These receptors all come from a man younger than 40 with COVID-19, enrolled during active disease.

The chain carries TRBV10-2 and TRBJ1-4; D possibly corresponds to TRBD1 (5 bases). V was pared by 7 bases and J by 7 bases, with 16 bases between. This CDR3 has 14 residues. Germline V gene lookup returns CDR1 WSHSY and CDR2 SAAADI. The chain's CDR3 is CASTAGPRSEKLFF. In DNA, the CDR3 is TGCGCCAGCACAGCAGGGCCTCGATCTGAAAAACTGTTTTTT.

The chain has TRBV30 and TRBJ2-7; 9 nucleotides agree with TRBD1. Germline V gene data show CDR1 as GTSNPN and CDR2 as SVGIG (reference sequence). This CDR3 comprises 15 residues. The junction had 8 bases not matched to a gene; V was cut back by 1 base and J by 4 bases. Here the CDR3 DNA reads TGTGCCTGGAGTGCCGGGACAGGGAGAGGGTACGAGCAGTACTTC. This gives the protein CAWSAGTGRGYEQYF.

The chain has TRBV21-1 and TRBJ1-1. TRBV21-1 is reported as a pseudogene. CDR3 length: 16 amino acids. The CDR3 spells CASSKGPGGLNTEAFF. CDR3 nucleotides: TGTGCCAGCAGCAAAGGTCCGGGGGGGCTGAACACTGAAGCTTTCTTT.

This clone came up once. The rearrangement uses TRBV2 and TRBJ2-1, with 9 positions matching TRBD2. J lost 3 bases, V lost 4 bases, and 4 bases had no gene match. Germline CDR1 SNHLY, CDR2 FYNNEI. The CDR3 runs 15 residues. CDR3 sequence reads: CASSVETSGYNEQFF. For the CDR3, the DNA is TGTGCCAGCAGTGTTGAGACTAGCGGCTACAATGAGCAGTTCTTC.

DNA for the CDR3: TGTGCCAGCAGCTTGGACAGGGTTTCACCCCTCCACTTT. Residues: CASSLDRVSPLHF. This chain joins TRBV11-3 and TRBJ1-6; 8 bases fit TRBD1. The CDR3 has 13 residues. Germline V gene data show CDR1 as SGHNT and CDR2 as YENEEA. V trimming: 3 bases; J trimming: 9 bases; junction bases outside the gene matches: 1.

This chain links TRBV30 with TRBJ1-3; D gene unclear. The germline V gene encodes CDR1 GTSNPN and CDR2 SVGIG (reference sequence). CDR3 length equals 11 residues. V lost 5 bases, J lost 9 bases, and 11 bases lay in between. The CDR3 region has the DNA TGTGCCTGGTCTGGGTCGGGCACCATATATTTT. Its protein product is CAWSGSGTIYF.

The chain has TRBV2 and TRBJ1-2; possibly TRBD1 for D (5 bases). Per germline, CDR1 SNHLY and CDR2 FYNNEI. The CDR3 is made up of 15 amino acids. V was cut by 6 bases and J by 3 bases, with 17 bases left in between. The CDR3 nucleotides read TGTGCCAGCAGGGATCTGACAGTGACCCACTATGGCTACACCTTC. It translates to CASRDLTVTHYGYTF.

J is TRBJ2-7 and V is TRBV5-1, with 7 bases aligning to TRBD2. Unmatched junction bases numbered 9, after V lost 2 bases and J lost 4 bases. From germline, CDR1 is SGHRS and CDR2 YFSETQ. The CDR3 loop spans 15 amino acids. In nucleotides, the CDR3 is TGCGCCAGCAGCTTCTCGGGGGGTGCTGGATACGAGCAGTACTTC. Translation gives CASSFSGGAGYEQYF.

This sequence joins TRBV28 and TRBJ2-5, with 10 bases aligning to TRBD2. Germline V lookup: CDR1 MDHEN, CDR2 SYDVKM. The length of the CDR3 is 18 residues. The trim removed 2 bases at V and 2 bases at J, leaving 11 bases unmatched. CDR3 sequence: CASSLDRLAGVKQETQYF. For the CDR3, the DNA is TGTGCCAGCAGTTTAGATAGGCTAGCGGGGGTTAAACAAGAGACCCAGTACTTC.

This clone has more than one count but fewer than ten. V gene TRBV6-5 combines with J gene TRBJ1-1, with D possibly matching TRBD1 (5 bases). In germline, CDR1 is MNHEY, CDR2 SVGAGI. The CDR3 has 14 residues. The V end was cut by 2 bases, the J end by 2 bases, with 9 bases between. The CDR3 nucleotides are TGTGCCAGCAGTTACACCGACAGTAACACTGAAGCTTTCTTT. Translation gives CASSYTDSNTEAFF.

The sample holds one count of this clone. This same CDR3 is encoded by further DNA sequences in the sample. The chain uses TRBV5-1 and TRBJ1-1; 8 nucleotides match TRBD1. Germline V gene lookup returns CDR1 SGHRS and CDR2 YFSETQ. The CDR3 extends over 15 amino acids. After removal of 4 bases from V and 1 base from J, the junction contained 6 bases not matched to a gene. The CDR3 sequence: CASSLGQGGNTEAFF. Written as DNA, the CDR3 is TGCGCCAGCAGCCTCGGACAGGGAGGGAACACTGAAGCTTTCTTT. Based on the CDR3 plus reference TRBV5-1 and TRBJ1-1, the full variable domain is KAGVTQTPRYLIKTRGQQVTLSCSPISGHRSVSWYQQTPGQGLQFLFEYFSETQRNKGNFPGRFSGRQFSNSRSEMNVSTLELGDSALYLCASSLGQGGNTEAFFGQGTRLTVV.

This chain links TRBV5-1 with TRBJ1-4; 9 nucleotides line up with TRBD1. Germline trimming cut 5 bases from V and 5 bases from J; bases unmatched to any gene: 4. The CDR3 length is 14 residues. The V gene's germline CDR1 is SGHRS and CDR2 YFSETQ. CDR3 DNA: TGCGCCAGCAGGAGCGGGACAGGGAATGAAAAACTGTTTTTT. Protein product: CASRSGTGNEKLFF.